Each of the 2 T cell receptor beta chains below was sequenced from the same sample in a study of blood T cell repertoires in COVID-19. The method was immunoSEQ multiplex PCR; TCRdb's version includes in-frame clones alone and lacks a portion of them. Among under 250,000 clones listed, about 82% were seen once. Sequencing used peripheral blood. The receptors here all came from an older woman with active or convalescent COVID-19.

V gene TRBV11-2 combines with J gene TRBJ2-2; 7 positions agree with TRBD1. This CDR3 is built from 16 residues. Looked up from germline, CDR1 is SGHAT and CDR2 is FQNNGV. The junction had 6 bases not matched to a gene; V was cut back by 1 base and J by 4 bases. CDR3 amino acids: CASSLVGGVSTGELFF. The CDR3 DNA reads as TGTGCCAGCAGCTTAGTAGGGGGCGTGAGCACCGGGGAGCTGTTTTTT.

The chain employs TRBV2 and TRBJ2-2, with D possibly matching TRBD2 (7 bases). V was clipped by 4 bases and J by 5 bases, with 17 bases between them. The CDR3 length is 16 residues. Germline V gene sequence: CDR1 SNHLY, CDR2 FYNNEI. Here the CDR3 reads CASSGGGARWTGELFF. The CDR3 DNA follows: TGTGCCAGCAGTGGTGGGGGGGCGCGGTGGACCGGGGAGCTGTTTTTT.